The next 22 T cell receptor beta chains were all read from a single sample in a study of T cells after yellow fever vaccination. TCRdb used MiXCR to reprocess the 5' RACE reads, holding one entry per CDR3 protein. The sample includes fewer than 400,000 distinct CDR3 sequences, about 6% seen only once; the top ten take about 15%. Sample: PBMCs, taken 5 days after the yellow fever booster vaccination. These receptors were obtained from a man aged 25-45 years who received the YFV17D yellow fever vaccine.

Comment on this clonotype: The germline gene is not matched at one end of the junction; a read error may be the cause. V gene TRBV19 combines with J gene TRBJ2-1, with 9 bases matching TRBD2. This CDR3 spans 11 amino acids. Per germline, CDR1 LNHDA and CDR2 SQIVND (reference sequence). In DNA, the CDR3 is TGTGCCAGTAGTGGAGGACTAGCGTACTACTTC. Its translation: CASSGGLAYYF.

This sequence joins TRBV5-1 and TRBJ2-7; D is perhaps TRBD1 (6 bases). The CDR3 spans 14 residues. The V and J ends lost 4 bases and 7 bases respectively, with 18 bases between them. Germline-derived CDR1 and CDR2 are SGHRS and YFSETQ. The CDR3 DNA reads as TGCGCCAGCAGCCAAACAGGGACGCTCGGAGAGCAGTACTTC. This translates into CASSQTGTLGEQYF.

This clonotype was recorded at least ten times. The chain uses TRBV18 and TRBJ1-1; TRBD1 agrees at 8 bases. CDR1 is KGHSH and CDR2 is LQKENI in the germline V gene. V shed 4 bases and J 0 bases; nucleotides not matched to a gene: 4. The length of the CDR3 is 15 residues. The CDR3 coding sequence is TGTGCCAGCTCACGACAGGGGTGGATGAACACTGAAGCTTTCTTT. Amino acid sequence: CASSRQGWMNTEAFF.

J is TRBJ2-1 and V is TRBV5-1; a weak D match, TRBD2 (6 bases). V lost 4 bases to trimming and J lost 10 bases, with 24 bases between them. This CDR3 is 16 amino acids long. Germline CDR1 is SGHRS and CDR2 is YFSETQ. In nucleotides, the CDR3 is TGCGCCAGCAGCCCGGAGGGCTTTATAGGATTCCGGGAGCAGTTCTTC. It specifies CASSPEGFIGFREQFF. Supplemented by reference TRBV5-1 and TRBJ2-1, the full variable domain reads KAGVTQTPRYLIKTRGQQVTLSCSPISGHRSVSWYQQTPGQGLQFLFEYFSETQRNKGNFPGRFSGRQFSNSRSEMNVSTLELGDSALYLCASSPEGFIGFREQFFGPGTRLTVL.

This chain's CDR3 is CASTSGVALHF. CDR3 nucleotides: TGTGCCAGCACCTCCGGGGTGGCCCTCCACTTT. The V and J genes are TRBV7-9 and TRBJ1-6; no clear D. Between the trimmed V and J ends, which lost 7 bases and 14 bases, there was a span of 12 bases. Germline loops: CDR1 SEHNR, CDR2 FQNEAQ (reference sequence). The CDR3 extends over 11 amino acids.

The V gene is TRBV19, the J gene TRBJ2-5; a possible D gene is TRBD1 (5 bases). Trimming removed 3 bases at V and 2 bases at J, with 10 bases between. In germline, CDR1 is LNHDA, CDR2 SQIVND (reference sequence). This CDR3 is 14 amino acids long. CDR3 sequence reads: CASSMRKGQETQYF. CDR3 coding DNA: TGTGCCAGTAGTATGCGGAAGGGGCAAGAGACCCAGTACTTC.

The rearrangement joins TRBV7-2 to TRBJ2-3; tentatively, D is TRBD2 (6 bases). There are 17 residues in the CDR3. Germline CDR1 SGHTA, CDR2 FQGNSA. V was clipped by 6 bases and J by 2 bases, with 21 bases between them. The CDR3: CASSPGRGWGLTDTQYF. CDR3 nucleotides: TGTGCCAGCAGTCCCGGGCGGGGTTGGGGCCTCACAGATACGCAGTATTTT.

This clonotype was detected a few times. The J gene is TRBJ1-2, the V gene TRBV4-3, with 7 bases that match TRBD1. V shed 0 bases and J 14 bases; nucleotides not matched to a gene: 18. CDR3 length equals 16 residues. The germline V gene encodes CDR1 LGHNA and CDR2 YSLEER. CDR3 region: CASSQDLFRGAQGVTF. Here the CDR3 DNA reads TGCGCCAGCAGCCAAGATCTATTCAGGGGGGCCCAGGGTGTTACCTTC.

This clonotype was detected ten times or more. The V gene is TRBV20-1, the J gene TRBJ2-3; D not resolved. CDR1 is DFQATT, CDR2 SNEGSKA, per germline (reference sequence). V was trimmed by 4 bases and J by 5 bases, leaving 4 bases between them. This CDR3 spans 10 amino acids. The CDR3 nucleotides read TGCAGTGCTAAAATAGATACGCAGTATTTT. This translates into CSAKIDTQYF.

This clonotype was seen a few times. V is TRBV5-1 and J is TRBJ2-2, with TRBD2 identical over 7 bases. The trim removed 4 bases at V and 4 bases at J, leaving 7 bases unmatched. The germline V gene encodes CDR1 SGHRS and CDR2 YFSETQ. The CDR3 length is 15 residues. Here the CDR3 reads CASSPTGTTTGELFF. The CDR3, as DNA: TGCGCCAGCAGCCCTACCGGGACTACCACCGGGGAGCTGTTTTTT. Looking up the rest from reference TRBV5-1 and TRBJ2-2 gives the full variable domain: KAGVTQTPRYLIKTRGQQVTLSCSPISGHRSVSWYQQTPGQGLQFLFEYFSETQRNKGNFPGRFSGRQFSNSRSEMNVSTLELGDSALYLCASSPTGTTTGELFFGEGSRLTVL.

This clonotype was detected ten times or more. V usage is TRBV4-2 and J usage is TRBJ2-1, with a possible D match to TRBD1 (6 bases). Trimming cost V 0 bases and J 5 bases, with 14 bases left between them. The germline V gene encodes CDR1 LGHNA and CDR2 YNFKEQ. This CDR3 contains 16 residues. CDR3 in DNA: TGTGCCAGCAGCCAAGATCCAACAGGGACGAACAATGAGCAGTTCTTC. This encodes CASSQDPTGTNNEQFF.

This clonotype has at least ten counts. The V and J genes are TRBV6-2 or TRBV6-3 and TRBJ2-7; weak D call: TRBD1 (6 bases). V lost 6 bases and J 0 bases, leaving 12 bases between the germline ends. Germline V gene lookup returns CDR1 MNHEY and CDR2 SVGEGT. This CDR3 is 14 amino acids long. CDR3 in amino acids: CASREQGNSYEQYF. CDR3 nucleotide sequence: TGTGCCAGCAGGGAACAGGGCAACTCCTACGAGCAGTACTTC.

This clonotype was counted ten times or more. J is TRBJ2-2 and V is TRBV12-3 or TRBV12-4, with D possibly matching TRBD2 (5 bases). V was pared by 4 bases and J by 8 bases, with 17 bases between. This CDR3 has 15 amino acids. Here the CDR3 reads CASSSQALASGELFF. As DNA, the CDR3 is TGTGCCAGCAGTTCCCAAGCGCTAGCATCTGGGGAGCTGTTTTTT.

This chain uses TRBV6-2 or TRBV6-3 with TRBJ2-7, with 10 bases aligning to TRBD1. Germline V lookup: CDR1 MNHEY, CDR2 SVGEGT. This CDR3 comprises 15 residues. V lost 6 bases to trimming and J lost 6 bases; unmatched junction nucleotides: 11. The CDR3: CASSALRGTGAEQYF. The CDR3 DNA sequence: TGTGCCAGCAGCGCCCTCCGAGGGACAGGGGCCGAGCAGTACTTC.

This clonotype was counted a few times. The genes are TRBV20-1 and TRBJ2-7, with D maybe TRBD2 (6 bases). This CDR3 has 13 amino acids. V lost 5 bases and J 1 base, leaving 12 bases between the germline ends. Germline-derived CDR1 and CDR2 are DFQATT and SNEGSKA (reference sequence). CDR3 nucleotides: TGCAGTGCTTTCGTAGCGGAATCCTACGAGCAGTACTTC. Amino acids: CSAFVAESYEQYF.

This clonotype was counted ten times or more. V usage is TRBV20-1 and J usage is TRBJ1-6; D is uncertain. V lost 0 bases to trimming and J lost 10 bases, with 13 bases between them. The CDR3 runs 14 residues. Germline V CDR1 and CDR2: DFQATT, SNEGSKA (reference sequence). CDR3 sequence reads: CSAREFLRGSPLHF. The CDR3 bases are TGCAGTGCTAGAGAGTTCTTGCGAGGGTCACCCCTCCACTTT.

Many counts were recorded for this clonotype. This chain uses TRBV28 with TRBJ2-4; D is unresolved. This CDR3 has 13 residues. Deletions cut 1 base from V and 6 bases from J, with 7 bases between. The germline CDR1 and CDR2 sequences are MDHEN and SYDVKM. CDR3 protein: CASSLSNSNIQYF. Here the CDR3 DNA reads TGTGCCAGCAGTTTATCCAACTCAAACATTCAGTACTTC.

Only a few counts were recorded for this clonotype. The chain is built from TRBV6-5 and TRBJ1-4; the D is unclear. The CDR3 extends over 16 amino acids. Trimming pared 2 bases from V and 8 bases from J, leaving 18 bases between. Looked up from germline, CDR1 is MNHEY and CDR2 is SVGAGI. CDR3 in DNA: TGTGCCAGCAGTTACCAGAGGGCGAGGGATGGGGAAAAACTGTTTTTT. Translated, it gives CASSYQRARDGEKLFF.

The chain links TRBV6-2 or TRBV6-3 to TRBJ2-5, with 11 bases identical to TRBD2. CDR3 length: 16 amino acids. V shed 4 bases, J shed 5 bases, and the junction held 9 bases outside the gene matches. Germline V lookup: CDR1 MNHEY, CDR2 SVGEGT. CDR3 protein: CASSSGTSGYWETQYF. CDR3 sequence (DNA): TGTGCCAGCAGTTCCGGGACTAGCGGATACTGGGAGACCCAGTACTTC.

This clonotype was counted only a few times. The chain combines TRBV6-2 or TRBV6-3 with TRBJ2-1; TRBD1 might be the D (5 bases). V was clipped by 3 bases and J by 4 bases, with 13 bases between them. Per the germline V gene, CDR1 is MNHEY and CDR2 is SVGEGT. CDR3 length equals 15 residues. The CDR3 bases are TGTGCCAGCAGTTATATAGGGGTCAAGTACAATGAGCAGTTCTTC. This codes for CASSYIGVKYNEQFF.

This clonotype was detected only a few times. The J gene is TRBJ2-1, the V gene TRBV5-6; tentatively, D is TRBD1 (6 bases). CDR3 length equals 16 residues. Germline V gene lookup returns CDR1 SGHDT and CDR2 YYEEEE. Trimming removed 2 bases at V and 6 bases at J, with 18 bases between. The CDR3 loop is CASSFMRAGAGNEQFF. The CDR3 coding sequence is TGTGCCAGCAGCTTCATGAGGGCAGGGGCTGGCAATGAGCAGTTCTTC.

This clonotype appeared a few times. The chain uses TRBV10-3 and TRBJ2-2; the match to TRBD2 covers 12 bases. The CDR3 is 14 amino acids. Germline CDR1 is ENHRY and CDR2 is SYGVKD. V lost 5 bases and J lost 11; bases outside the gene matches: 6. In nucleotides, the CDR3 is TGTGCCATCAGTCTAGCGGGAGGGCCGGCAGAGCTGTTTTTT. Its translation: CAISLAGGPAELFF.